This TCR beta chain stems from a study of blood T cell repertoires in COVID-19. Study-level background: T cells, B-cell-depleted T cells, or PBMCs supplied cDNA or gDNA.

The germline gives CDR1 SNHLY, CDR2 FYNNEI. Trimming shortened V by 7 bases and J by 11 bases, and 14 bases separated the two germline ends. This CDR3 spans 11 amino acids. Under the authors' procedure: It was from reference gene primer amplification that nucleated cell counts were estimated. Produced via immunoSEQ multiplex PCR; TCRdb's table is partial and in-frame only. V and J calls and clone size are those listed in that table; D and trimming were worked out from the DNA. This sample carries 200,000 to 250,000 clones, 80% to 90% of them seen once, and the ten largest clones take around 1%. The genes are TRBV2 and TRBJ1-1; D is possibly TRBD1 (6 bases). The sequenced sample consisted of peripheral blood. This TCR derives from a man between 40 and 49 years old with acute or convalescent COVID-19. CDR3 amino acids: CASIYRDTAFF. The CDR3 region has the DNA TGTGCCAGCATCTACAGGGACACGGCTTTCTTT.